Listed here are 6 T cell receptor beta chains from one sample, sequenced in a study of blood T cells in healthy people across ages. Next came a second PCR, run for about 7 to 12 cycles, which used a sample-barcoded 5' primer along with a J-beta primer mix. From the 5' RACE reads, TCRdb called clonotypes with MiXCR, one entry per CDR3 protein. The repertoire has roughly 800,000 distinct CDR3 sequences, approximately 25% of them found once; the top ten carry approximately 4%. This same sample was also part of a study on T cells of mothers and their children.

Sequencing was carried out using blood. These receptors originate from a boy aged 10-17 years in good health.

The gene calls are TRBV28 and TRBJ2-2; D not certain. Trimming took off 5 bases at V and 0 bases at J, with 10 bases between the two ends. The CDR3 is made up of 15 amino acids. Germline V gene sequence: CDR1 MDHEN, CDR2 SYDVKM. Here the CDR3 DNA reads TGTGCCAGCAGTCCGCACCGCGCGAACACCGGGGAGCTGTTTTTT. It yields the protein CASSPHRANTGELFF. The entire variable domain, with the rest obtained from reference TRBV28 and TRBJ2-2, is as follows: DVKVTQSSRYLVKRTGEKVFLECVQDMDHENMFWYRQDPGLGLRLIYFSYDVKMKEKGDIPEGYSVSREKKERFSLILESASTNQTSMYLCASSPHRANTGELFFGEGSRLTVL.

This clonotype was counted a single time. This chain joins TRBV7-2 and TRBJ2-1; D is undetermined. V lost 4 bases and J lost 0, with 10 bases in between. Germline CDR1 SGHTA, CDR2 FQGNSA. This CDR3 is built from 15 residues. In DNA form, the CDR3 reads TGTGCCAGCAGCTATACTTCCCTCTCCTACAATGAGCAGTTCTTC. Protein product: CASSYTSLSYNEQFF.

The CDR3 loop is CASSLVQQGRRATQYF. The CDR3 coding sequence is TGTGCCAGCAGTTTAGTGCAGCAGGGGCGCCGGGCGACCCAGTACTTC. The chain has TRBV12-3 or TRBV12-4 and TRBJ2-5, with D possibly matching TRBD1 (6 bases). With 1 base removed from V and 7 bases from J, the gap between germline ends came to 19 bases. This CDR3 region has 16 residues.

The CDR3 DNA reads as TGTGCCAGCAGCTTACGACAGGGGTTCGACGAGCAGTACTTC. Its translation: CASSLRQGFDEQYF. The V and J genes are TRBV7-9 and TRBJ2-7; 8 nucleotides agree with TRBD1. The junction had 5 bases not matched to a gene; V was cut back by 2 bases and J by 5 bases. The germline V gene encodes CDR1 SEHNR and CDR2 FQNEAQ (reference sequence). The CDR3 loop spans 14 amino acids.

This chain joins TRBV6-5 and TRBJ2-1; TRBD2 agrees at 10 bases. V dropped 0 bases and J dropped 5; count of bases not matched to a gene: 7. Germline V gene sequence: CDR1 MNHEY, CDR2 SVGAGI. The CDR3 length is 17 residues. The CDR3 DNA sequence: TGTGCCAGCAGTTACTCTAGGCTAGCGGGAGCGGACAATGAGCAGTTCTTC. Its protein is CASSYSRLAGADNEQFF.

The gene calls are TRBV4-1 and TRBJ2-5; the match to TRBD2 covers 8 bases. V lost 3 bases and J lost 2; bases outside the gene matches: 8. Per germline, CDR1 MGHRA and CDR2 YSYEKL. The length of the CDR3 is 16 residues. The CDR3 loop is CASSQDGAGVQETQYF. Here the CDR3 DNA reads TGCGCCAGCAGCCAGGATGGAGCGGGGGTACAAGAGACCCAGTACTTC.